Below are 2 T cell receptor beta chains sequenced from a single sample in a study of tumor-infiltrating lymphocytes in localized non-small cell lung cancer. Repertoires were generated with immunoSEQ multiplex PCR, while TCRdb's copy carries only in-frame clones and drops some. The data hold 9,500 to 15,000 clones, with roughly three quarters observed a single time. The source material was uninvolved lung tissue not adjacent to the tumor. These receptor sequences come from a human donor with non-small cell lung cancer.

This sequence joins TRBV28 and TRBJ2-1, with TRBD2 matching over 10 bases. Looked up from germline, CDR1 is MDHEN and CDR2 is SYDVKM. This CDR3 contains 17 residues. Germline trimming cut 2 bases from V and 0 bases from J; bases unmatched to any gene: 4. The CDR3 DNA is TGTGCCAGCAGTTTACCCAGCGGGAGGGGCTCCTACAATGAGCAGTTCTTC. Translated, it gives CASSLPSGRGSYNEQFF.

The genes are TRBV5-4 and TRBJ1-2; 11 bases align to TRBD1. The germline V gene encodes CDR1 SGHNT and CDR2 YYREEE (reference sequence). The CDR3 sequence is 14 residues long. After removal of 4 bases from V and 2 bases from J, the junction contained 1 base not matched to a gene. The CDR3 loop is CASSRTGGNYGYTF. Here the CDR3 DNA reads TGTGCCAGCAGCCGGACAGGGGGCAACTATGGCTACACCTTC.